This TCR beta chain was sequenced in a study of cytomegalovirus exposure and HLA in healthy donors. Across the study: The roughly 120 million unique TCR beta sequences, from around 200 million T cells, were found by an earlier analysis. Study-level results: Under in vitro conditions, three CMV-associated chains were confirmed as specific for CMV antigens. One variant, a missense change in DCLRE1C, was linked in a later analysis to TCR beta V- and J-gene trimming.

It was with 60 Vbeta and 13 Jbeta primers that the PCR ran. TCRdb's copy holds only in-frame clones and misses some; the assay was immunoSEQ multiplex PCR. The sample includes about 160,000 clones, 70% to 90% of them seen just once. Regarding this clone: Its antigen is as yet unknown.

Donors sampled were nominally healthy, though unrecorded immune exposures were likely. The CDR3 is 15 residues long. V shed 8 bases, J shed 5 bases, and the junction held 12 bases outside the gene matches. Germline CDR1 is LNHNV and CDR2 is YYDKDF (reference sequence). The chain carries TRBV15 and TRBJ1-1; TRBD1 matches at 9 bases. The sequenced sample consisted of PBMCs. The receptor's source is a male donor in good health and CMV-seronegative. The CDR3: CATSSRTGEGTEAFF. The CDR3 coding sequence is TGTGCCACCTCCTCCCGGACAGGGGAAGGAACTGAAGCTTTCTTT.